This T cell receptor beta chain is from a study of T-cell memory formation after mild COVID-19. Whole-study context: Across donors, TCR clusters were largely donor specific.

TCRdb analysed the 5' RACE reads with MiXCR anew, one entry per CDR3 protein. The sample records approximately 400,000 distinct CDR3 sequences, 18% being singletons. Study-wide points: Some clones that responded turned up in pre-infection memory, which suggests that cross-reactive memory joined in.

Only a few counts were recorded for this clonotype. The target antigen is unknown. The sequence was collected from a man younger than 35 who had mild COVID-19 (a few samples of this study predate the infection). Cell type and time point are not known. Specimen: PBMCs or a T cell subset sorted from them (not recorded which).

The CDR3 nucleotides are TGTGCCAGCAGGAAAGGACAGGGAGTGGGCACTGAAGCTTTCTTT. Its translation is CASRKGQGVGTEAFF. The V call is TRBV28, the J call TRBJ1-1; 8 bases are shared with TRBD1. The CDR3 has 15 residues. Germline assignment: CDR1 MDHEN and CDR2 SYDVKM. V was pared by 6 bases and J by 4 bases, with 10 bases of the junction left unmatched.